A selection of T cell receptor beta chains follows, all from one sample in a study of T-cell memory formation after mild COVID-19. MiXCR, run by TCRdb on the 5' RACE reads, gives a single entry per CDR3 protein. The data hold about 210,000 distinct CDR3 sequences, with approximately 30% observed a single time. The sequencing input was PBMCs or a T cell subset sorted from them (not recorded which). All receptors derive from an adult woman who had mild COVID-19 (a few samples of this study predate the infection). Cell type and time point are not known. Both conserved end residues are part of each CDR3. The D gene is left open where the match is weak. Size values are once, few and many counts, or a class for expanded clones, and some rows have none.

abundance: many; v_gene: TRBV20-1; j_gene: TRBJ2-7; d_gene: .; len: 11; CDR3nt: TGCAGTGCCGGAGGTACCGCAGGGCAGTACTTC; CDR3aa: CSAGGTAGQYF
abundance: few; v_gene: TRBV29-1; j_gene: TRBJ2-1; d_gene: .; len: 14; CDR3nt: TGCAGCGGATCAGGGGGAGGGGTCTACAATGAGCAGTTCTTC; CDR3aa: CSGSGGGVYNEQFF
abundance: .; v_gene: TRBV2; j_gene: TRBJ2-7; d_gene: TRBD1; len: 15; CDR3nt: TGTGCCAGCAGTCCTATAGGGACAGGGAACTACGAGCAGTACTTC; CDR3aa: CASSPIGTGNYEQYF
abundance: .; v_gene: TRBV5-1; j_gene: TRBJ2-7; d_gene: .; len: 14; CDR3nt: TGCGCCAGCAGCATCAGACAGGATGCCTACGAGCAGTACTTC; CDR3aa: CASSIRQDAYEQYF
abundance: few; v_gene: TRBV18; j_gene: TRBJ1-5; d_gene: TRBD1; len: 14; CDR3nt: TGTGCCAGCTCAAAGGACAGGGGGAATCAGCCCCAGCATTTT; CDR3aa: CASSKDRGNQPQHF
abundance: .; v_gene: TRBV20-1; j_gene: TRBJ2-2; d_gene: TRBD1; len: 14; CDR3nt: TGCAGTGCTAGATGGCAGGGGGCGACCGGGGAGCTGTTTTTT; CDR3aa: CSARWQGATGELFF
abundance: .; v_gene: TRBV5-1; j_gene: TRBJ2-5; d_gene: .; len: 14; CDR3nt: TGCGCCAGCAGCTTTAGCGTAGACCAAGAGACCCAGTACTTC; CDR3aa: CASSFSVDQETQYF
abundance: few; v_gene: TRBV30; j_gene: TRBJ1-1; d_gene: .; len: 13; CDR3nt: TGTGCCTGGAGTGGGGAGGTTAACACTGAAGCTTTCTTT; CDR3aa: CAWSGEVNTEAFF
abundance: few; v_gene: TRBV20-1; j_gene: TRBJ2-1; d_gene: TRBD1; len: 13; CDR3nt: TGCAGTGCTCCTATACAACAGGGGCCGGAGCAGTTCTTC; CDR3aa: CSAPIQQGPEQFF
abundance: .; v_gene: TRBV12-3/TRBV12-4; j_gene: TRBJ2-2; d_gene: TRBD1; len: 15; CDR3nt: TGTGCCAGCAGTTCGAGACAGGGTGTCACCGGGGAGCTGTTTTTT; CDR3aa: CASSSRQGVTGELFF
abundance: few; v_gene: TRBV7-2; j_gene: TRBJ2-7; d_gene: .; len: 15; CDR3nt: TGTGCCAGCAGCTTAGGCGCTAGCGACAATCCTAAAATGGACTTC; CDR3aa: CASSLGASDNPKMDF
abundance: few; v_gene: TRBV7-8; j_gene: TRBJ2-3; d_gene: TRBD1; len: 18; CDR3nt: TGTGCCAGCAGCTCCACCCCGGGACAGATGACAAGCACAGATACGCAGTATTTT; CDR3aa: CASSSTPGQMTSTDTQYF
abundance: .; v_gene: TRBV27; j_gene: TRBJ2-2; d_gene: TRBD1; len: 17; CDR3nt: TGTGCCAGCAGTTGGACAGGGGGTTCCGTTCTCACCGGGGAGCTGTTTTTT; CDR3aa: CASSWTGGSVLTGELFF
abundance: .; v_gene: TRBV20-1; j_gene: TRBJ2-7; d_gene: TRBD1; len: 15; CDR3nt: TGCAGTGCTAGAGCGTACCACCGACAGGGCTACGAGCAGTACTTC; CDR3aa: CSARAYHRQGYEQYF
abundance: .; v_gene: TRBV13; j_gene: TRBJ2-7; d_gene: TRBD1; len: 15; CDR3nt: TGTGCCAGCAGCCGGGGGGACAGGGATTCCTACGAGCAGTACTTC; CDR3aa: CASSRGDRDSYEQYF
abundance: few; v_gene: TRBV6-5; j_gene: TRBJ2-3; d_gene: TRBD1; len: 15; CDR3nt: TGTGCCAGCAGTTTCGGACAGGGGGCCGCAGATACGCAGTATTTT; CDR3aa: CASSFGQGAADTQYF
abundance: .; v_gene: TRBV7-2; j_gene: TRBJ2-1; d_gene: .; len: 15; CDR3nt: TGTGCCAGCACCCACCTAGGGGGAGGCTACAATGAGCAGTTCTTC; CDR3aa: CASTHLGGGYNEQFF
abundance: .; v_gene: TRBV19; j_gene: TRBJ2-1; d_gene: TRBD1; len: 13; CDR3nt: TGTGCCAGTAGTAAAACAGGGGTTGATGAGCAGTTCTTC; CDR3aa: CASSKTGVDEQFF
abundance: .; v_gene: TRBV12-3/TRBV12-4; j_gene: TRBJ2-2; d_gene: .; len: 14; CDR3nt: TGTGCCAGCCGGGTTGAGGGGGACACCGGGGAGCTGTTTTTT; CDR3aa: CASRVEGDTGELFF
abundance: once; v_gene: TRBV5-1; j_gene: TRBJ1-5; d_gene: .; len: 16; CDR3nt: TGCGCCAGCAGCCTGCTTATGGGAGATAGCAATCAGCCCCAGCATTTT; CDR3aa: CASSLLMGDSNQPQHF
abundance: few; v_gene: TRBV20-1; j_gene: TRBJ2-1; d_gene: .; len: 11; CDR3nt: TGCAGTGCTGACAGATACAATGAGCAGTTCTTC; CDR3aa: CSADRYNEQFF
abundance: few; v_gene: TRBV13; j_gene: TRBJ2-1; d_gene: .; len: 15; CDR3nt: TGTGCCAGCAGCTTAGTGGCGGGAACCTACAATGAGCAGTTCTTC; CDR3aa: CASSLVAGTYNEQFF
abundance: few; v_gene: TRBV6-2/TRBV6-3; j_gene: TRBJ2-5; d_gene: .; len: 14; CDR3nt: TGTGCCAGCAGTTACTCGGGGGCGCAGGAGACCCAGTACTTC; CDR3aa: CASSYSGAQETQYF
abundance: .; v_gene: TRBV3-1; j_gene: TRBJ2-3; d_gene: .; len: 14; CDR3nt: TGTGCCAGCAGCCTCGGGACTGGGGGAGATACGCAGTATTTT; CDR3aa: CASSLGTGGDTQYF
abundance: .; v_gene: TRBV6-5; j_gene: TRBJ2-1; d_gene: TRBD2; len: 15; CDR3nt: TGTGCCAGCAGTCCAGGACTAGCGGGAGGTGATGAGCAGTTCTTC; CDR3aa: CASSPGLAGGDEQFF
abundance: few; v_gene: TRBV9; j_gene: TRBJ2-1; d_gene: .; len: 15; CDR3nt: TGTGCCAGCAGCGTTTCAGGGATTTCCTACAATGAGCAGTTCTTC; CDR3aa: CASSVSGISYNEQFF
abundance: .; v_gene: TRBV6-5; j_gene: TRBJ2-5; d_gene: .; len: 14; CDR3nt: TGTGCCAGCAGGCCCGACCTGACCCCAGAGACCCAGTACTTC; CDR3aa: CASRPDLTPETQYF
abundance: few; v_gene: TRBV12-3/TRBV12-4; j_gene: TRBJ1-6; d_gene: TRBD1; len: 15; CDR3nt: TGTGCCAGCAGTCCGACAGGGGCGAGGGATTCACCCCTCCACTTT; CDR3aa: CASSPTGARDSPLHF
abundance: .; v_gene: TRBV6-5; j_gene: TRBJ2-1; d_gene: TRBD2; len: 18; CDR3nt: TGTGCCAGCAGTTACTCGATATCCGGACTAGCGGGAGTCAATGAGCAGTTCTTC; CDR3aa: CASSYSISGLAGVNEQFF
abundance: .; v_gene: TRBV6-1; j_gene: TRBJ2-3; d_gene: .; len: 15; CDR3nt: TGTGCCAGCAGTTACGGACAGAGCCGCACAGATACGCAGTATTTT; CDR3aa: CASSYGQSRTDTQYF
abundance: .; v_gene: TRBV7-9; j_gene: TRBJ1-2; d_gene: .; len: 12; CDR3nt: TGTGCCAGCCCCACGGGAGGCCATGGCTACACCTTC; CDR3aa: CASPTGGHGYTF
abundance: .; v_gene: TRBV7-2; j_gene: TRBJ2-1; d_gene: TRBD2; len: 15; CDR3nt: TGTGCCAGCAGCTCCAGGACTAGTGGGGTCGGTGAGCAGTTCTTC; CDR3aa: CASSSRTSGVGEQFF
abundance: .; v_gene: TRBV30; j_gene: TRBJ2-3; d_gene: .; len: 14; CDR3nt: TGTGCCTGGAGCCTCTTTGCTCGCACAGATACGCAGTATTTT; CDR3aa: CAWSLFARTDTQYF
abundance: .; v_gene: TRBV7-8; j_gene: TRBJ1-4; d_gene: .; len: 13; CDR3nt: TGTGCCAGCAGCTTAGGGGAAAGGGAGGAACTGTTTTTT; CDR3aa: CASSLGEREELFF
abundance: few; v_gene: TRBV12-3/TRBV12-4; j_gene: TRBJ1-1; d_gene: .; len: 12; CDR3nt: TGTGCCAGCAGTTTAATGGACAGATGGGCTTTCTTT; CDR3aa: CASSLMDRWAFF
abundance: few; v_gene: TRBV19; j_gene: TRBJ2-2; d_gene: .; len: 14; CDR3nt: TGTGCCAGTAGTACAGGGTCGAGCACCGGGGAGCTGTTTTTT; CDR3aa: CASSTGSSTGELFF
abundance: .; v_gene: TRBV19; j_gene: TRBJ1-1; d_gene: .; len: 15; CDR3nt: TGTGCCAGTAGTATGATAGGGGGGGCAAGTACTGAAGCTTTCTTT; CDR3aa: CASSMIGGASTEAFF
abundance: few; v_gene: TRBV5-1; j_gene: TRBJ2-1; d_gene: .; len: 15; CDR3nt: TGCGCCAGCAACTACGGGAGCTCAGGACGAGCTGAGCAGTTCTTC; CDR3aa: CASNYGSSGRAEQFF
abundance: .; v_gene: TRBV6-5; j_gene: TRBJ2-7; d_gene: .; len: 15; CDR3nt: TGTGCCAGCAGTTACTCGTTGGGCGGAACCTACGAGCAGTACTTC; CDR3aa: CASSYSLGGTYEQYF
abundance: .; v_gene: TRBV27; j_gene: TRBJ2-7; d_gene: .; len: 13; CDR3nt: TGTGCCAGCAGTTTTCGGATCTCCTACGAGCAGTACTTC; CDR3aa: CASSFRISYEQYF
abundance: few; v_gene: TRBV30; j_gene: TRBJ2-7; d_gene: .; len: 13; CDR3nt: TGTGCCTGGAGTACTTGGGCATCCTACGAGCAGTACTTC; CDR3aa: CAWSTWASYEQYF
abundance: .; v_gene: TRBV30; j_gene: TRBJ1-5; d_gene: .; len: 13; CDR3nt: TGTGCCTGGACGACCACCCAGGGTCAGCCCCAGCATTTT; CDR3aa: CAWTTTQGQPQHF